Sequencing of this T cell receptor beta chain was carried out in a study of human T cells and chemical hapten exposure. Study in general: DPC (0.01%) was patch tested on the upper back and read at 6 days.

The time point was: pre-sensitization, week 0. Treatment in this sample: therapeutic diphenylcyclopropenone sensitization with weekly scalp DPC. In its sample, this clonotype was seen a few times. V was clipped by 0 bases and J by 5 bases, with 14 bases between them. This CDR3 comprises 16 residues. The germline V gene encodes CDR1 LGHDT and CDR2 YNNKEL (reference sequence). TCRdb ran MiXCR on the RACE reads and lists one entry per CDR3 protein. Seen here are about 110,000 distinct CDR3 sequences, approximately 12% observed once, and the top ten hold 1.6%. The sequence was obtained from a woman aged 50 to 60 with alopecia areata. Some clones in this sample may be carry-over from other donors' samples. This sequence joins TRBV3-1 and TRBJ1-3, with D maybe TRBD1 (5 bases). This material consisted of whole blood, taken in connection with sensitization to the hapten diphenylcyclopropenone (DPC). For the CDR3, the DNA is TGTGCCAGCAGCCAAGATTCAACGGGACGGAGAAACACCATATATTTT. Its protein is CASSQDSTGRRNTIYF.